The rows below give T cell receptor beta chains drawn from one sample of a study of siplizumab effects on memory and regulatory T cells. Sequencing was performed with immunoSEQ multiplex PCR; in TCRdb, only in-frame clones are kept and a portion is missing. The sample contains around 100,000 clones, 85% to 95% of which appear only once. Sequenced material: non-Treg CD4+ T cells sorted from blood. The receptors derive from a human donor in good health. Both conserved end residues are part of each CDR3. The order of the fields is clone size, J gene, V gene, D gene, CDR3 DNA, CDR3 protein. D genes are given only for firm matches. Expanded clones get a size class; other rows say once, few or many, or leave the size out.

clone_size: NA
j_call: TRBJ1-1
v_call: TRBV18
d_call: NA
cdr3_nt: TGTGCCAGCTCACTACAGGAACAGAACACTGAAGCTTTCTTT
cdr3_aa: CASSLQEQNTEAFF

clone_size: once
j_call: TRBJ2-7
v_call: TRBV15
d_call: NA
cdr3_nt: TGTGCCACCGCCCAGGGTAGGGACGAGCAGTACTTC
cdr3_aa: CATAQGRDEQYF

clone_size: NA
j_call: TRBJ2-5
v_call: TRBV7-3
d_call: NA
cdr3_nt: TGTGCCAGCAGCTTAGGACAGCAAGAGACCCAGTACTTC
cdr3_aa: CASSLGQQETQYF

clone_size: NA
j_call: TRBJ2-7
v_call: TRBV19
d_call: NA
cdr3_nt: TGTGCCAGTAGTGGGGACACTCTACGAAGTGGAGAGCAGTACTTC
cdr3_aa: CASSGDTLRSGEQYF

clone_size: NA
j_call: TRBJ2-3
v_call: TRBV10-3
d_call: TRBD1
cdr3_nt: TGTGCCATCAACGGACAGGGGGCAACAGATACGCAGTATTTT
cdr3_aa: CAINGQGATDTQYF

clone_size: NA
j_call: TRBJ2-3
v_call: TRBV5-1
d_call: NA
cdr3_nt: TGCGCCAGCTCGTGGCTGTTAGGGGATACGCAGTATTTT
cdr3_aa: CASSWLLGDTQYF

clone_size: NA
j_call: TRBJ2-5
v_call: TRBV7-7
d_call: TRBD1
cdr3_nt: TGTGCTAGCAGCTTAGGGACAGGGCGGATCGAGACCCAGTACTTC
cdr3_aa: CASSLGTGRIETQYF

clone_size: NA
j_call: TRBJ1-4
v_call: TRBV4-1
d_call: TRBD1
cdr3_nt: TGCGCCAGCAGCCAAGATTACAGGGGGCTGATCGGTGGTTACGAAAAACTGTTTTTT
cdr3_aa: CASSQDYRGLIGGYEKLFF

clone_size: NA
j_call: TRBJ2-7
v_call: TRBV18
d_call: NA
cdr3_nt: TGTGCCAGCTCACGGGGGGCTAGCGGCTCCGAGCAGTACTTC
cdr3_aa: CASSRGASGSEQYF

clone_size: NA
j_call: TRBJ2-3
v_call: TRBV10-3
d_call: NA
cdr3_nt: TGTGCCATCAGTGACCCGGATACGCAGTATTTT
cdr3_aa: CAISDPDTQYF

clone_size: NA
j_call: TRBJ1-1
v_call: TRBV27
d_call: TRBD1
cdr3_nt: TGTGCCAGCAGTTCCCGGACAGGAAGGGGTTCAAACACTGAAGCTTTCTTT
cdr3_aa: CASSSRTGRGSNTEAFF

clone_size: once
j_call: TRBJ2-6
v_call: TRBV19
d_call: NA
cdr3_nt: TGTGCCAGTAGTATAACCGGGATGAGAGGGGCCAACGTCCTGACTTTC
cdr3_aa: CASSITGMRGANVLTF

clone_size: once
j_call: TRBJ2-5
v_call: TRBV6-5
d_call: NA
cdr3_nt: TGTGCCAGCAGCCCCCCCCGGGGGCGAGAGACCCAGTACTTC
cdr3_aa: CASSPPRGRETQYF

clone_size: NA
j_call: TRBJ2-5
v_call: TRBV6-1
d_call: NA
cdr3_nt: TGTGCCAGCGAGCTGTACCAAGAGACCCAGTACTTC
cdr3_aa: CASELYQETQYF

clone_size: NA
j_call: TRBJ1-4
v_call: TRBV5-1
d_call: TRBD1
cdr3_nt: TGCGCCAGCAGCTTGGGCGACAGGGGGCGAAATGAAAAACTGTTTTTT
cdr3_aa: CASSLGDRGRNEKLFF

clone_size: once
j_call: TRBJ2-3
v_call: TRBV9
d_call: NA
cdr3_nt: TGTGCCAGCAGCGTAGGCCCTAGCGGCACAGATACGCAGTATTTT
cdr3_aa: CASSVGPSGTDTQYF

clone_size: NA
j_call: TRBJ2-5
v_call: TRBV5-6
d_call: TRBD1
cdr3_nt: TGTGCCAGCAGAAGAACAGGGGTCGAGACCCAGTACTTC
cdr3_aa: CASRRTGVETQYF

clone_size: NA
j_call: TRBJ1-3
v_call: TRBV5-1
d_call: TRBD1
cdr3_nt: TGCGCCAGCAGCTTACAGGGGGCTGACACCATATATTTT
cdr3_aa: CASSLQGADTIYF

clone_size: NA
j_call: TRBJ2-3
v_call: TRBV6-5
d_call: NA
cdr3_nt: TGTGCCAGCAGCCCCAGAAGGGACACAGATACGCAGTATTTT
cdr3_aa: CASSPRRDTDTQYF

clone_size: NA
j_call: TRBJ1-1
v_call: TRBV28
d_call: NA
cdr3_nt: TGTGCCAGCAGTTCGAAACGTGGAACAGGGATGAGAAAAGCTTTCTTT
cdr3_aa: CASSSKRGTGMRKAFF

clone_size: NA
j_call: TRBJ2-3
v_call: TRBV4-2
d_call: TRBD2
cdr3_nt: TGTGCCAGCAGCCGCCGGGCAGCGGGACGCACAGATACGCAGTATTTT
cdr3_aa: CASSRRAAGRTDTQYF

clone_size: NA
j_call: TRBJ2-3
v_call: TRBV7-3
d_call: TRBD2
cdr3_nt: TGTGCCAGCAGCTTAATCCGGGGGGGTGCAAATACGCAGTATTTT
cdr3_aa: CASSLIRGGANTQYF

clone_size: NA
j_call: TRBJ2-7
v_call: TRBV27
d_call: TRBD1
cdr3_nt: TGTGCCAGCAGTTCAGGGACAGGGGAGTGGTACGAGCAGTACTTC
cdr3_aa: CASSSGTGEWYEQYF

clone_size: NA
j_call: TRBJ2-7
v_call: TRBV9
d_call: TRBD2
cdr3_nt: TGTGCCAGCAGCATAGGGACTAGCGGGATTTACGAGCAGTACTTC
cdr3_aa: CASSIGTSGIYEQYF

clone_size: NA
j_call: TRBJ2-2
v_call: TRBV15
d_call: TRBD1
cdr3_nt: TGTGCCACCAGCAGAGATCGAGGGACAGCCACCGGGGAGCTGTTTTTT
cdr3_aa: CATSRDRGTATGELFF

clone_size: NA
j_call: TRBJ2-5
v_call: TRBV11-2
d_call: TRBD2
cdr3_nt: TGTGCCAGCAGCCGGGGACTAGCGGAAGAGACCCAGTACTTC
cdr3_aa: CASSRGLAEETQYF

clone_size: once
j_call: TRBJ1-2
v_call: TRBV14
d_call: NA
cdr3_nt: TGTGCCAGCAGCCAAGTCGGGACAAACTATGGCTACACCTTC
cdr3_aa: CASSQVGTNYGYTF

clone_size: NA
j_call: TRBJ2-7
v_call: TRBV27
d_call: NA
cdr3_nt: TGTGCCAGCAGGAGGACGGAGCTAATACGCGAGCAGTACTTC
cdr3_aa: CASRRTELIREQYF

clone_size: NA
j_call: TRBJ1-2
v_call: TRBV28
d_call: NA
cdr3_nt: TGTGCCAGCAGTTTAAGAGATGGCTACACCTTC
cdr3_aa: CASSLRDGYTF

clone_size: once
j_call: TRBJ2-5
v_call: TRBV28
d_call: NA
cdr3_nt: TGTGCCAGCAGTTTAATCGGTAGCCAAGAGACCCAGTACTTC
cdr3_aa: CASSLIGSQETQYF

clone_size: NA
j_call: TRBJ2-1
v_call: TRBV18
d_call: NA
cdr3_nt: TGTGCCAGCTCACCAAAACGGGCAGGGCCCTCCTACAATGAGCAGTTCTTC
cdr3_aa: CASSPKRAGPSYNEQFF

clone_size: NA
j_call: TRBJ1-4
v_call: TRBV30
d_call: NA
cdr3_nt: TGTGCCTGGAGTGTCCCGGGGCGAGAAAAACTGTTTTTT
cdr3_aa: CAWSVPGREKLFF

clone_size: NA
j_call: TRBJ1-1
v_call: TRBV7-9
d_call: NA
cdr3_nt: TGTGCCAGCAGCCCCCGGGGAGAGAACACTGAAGCTTTCTTT
cdr3_aa: CASSPRGENTEAFF